Below, one T cell receptor (beta chain) is given with its context. No antigen is known for it. The germline CDR1 and CDR2 sequences are DFQATT and SNEGSKA (reference sequence). The V gene end was trimmed by 3 bases and the J gene end by 3 bases; junction bases not matched to a gene: 6. The CDR3 runs to 14 residues. The sample is drawn from a study of T cell repertoires in cytomegalovirus infection. Study at large: Both recently identified HLA-C-restricted and well-studied HLA-B-restricted CMV epitopes were used in the study. Both CMV infection and a matching HLA type were indicated by public TCR beta signatures. Points from the study as a whole: The study found HLA-C-restricted CMV-specific TCR beta clonotypes dominating the ex vivo response.

TCRdb analysed the reads with MiXCR anew, one entry per CDR3 protein. This sample has 300,000 to 400,000 distinct CDR3 sequences, with almost 30% found just once. Source: cultured PBMCs, taken from culture after CMV antigen stimulation. The TCR was taken from a human donor in good health (CMV status not recorded). Some clones in this sample may be carry-over from other donors' samples. V is TRBV20-1 and J is TRBJ2-5, with TRBD2 matching 8 bases. Written as DNA, the CDR3 is TGCAGTGCTAGGTTGGCGGGGGGCGAAGAGACCCAGTACTTC. This translates into CSARLAGGEETQYF.